The 22 T cell receptor beta chains below were found in one sample sequenced in a study of T cell repertoires in cytomegalovirus infection. TCRdb analysed the reads with MiXCR anew, one entry per CDR3 protein. Of around 240,000 distinct CDR3 sequences in the sample, approximately 24% were seen once. Sequencing input: CD8+ T cells from PBMCs. These receptor sequences come from a human donor in good health (CMV status not recorded). Some clones in this sample may be carry-over from other donors' samples.

This clonotype was seen a handful of times. The rearrangement joins TRBV7-9 to TRBJ1-2; 9 positions agree with TRBD1. The germline V gene encodes CDR1 SEHNR and CDR2 FQNEAQ (reference sequence). The CDR3 covers 14 residues. The V segment lost 5 bases and the J segment 5 bases; nucleotides outside the gene matches: 6. The CDR3 protein is CASSLEGTGYGYTF. Written as DNA, the CDR3 is TGTGCCAGCAGCCTGGAAGGGACAGGGTATGGCTACACCTTC.

The table lists this clonotype with a few counts. The chain employs TRBV6-6 and TRBJ2-1; 7 bases map to TRBD1. Germline V gene sequence: CDR1 MNHNY, CDR2 SVGAGI (reference sequence). Unmatched junction bases numbered 1, after V lost 5 bases and J lost 6 bases. CDR3 length equals 12 residues. The CDR3 sequence is CASSRDSNEQFF. The CDR3 bases are TGTGCCAGCAGTAGGGACAGCAATGAGCAGTTCTTC.

The genes are TRBV5-1 and TRBJ1-6; 7 bases match TRBD1. This CDR3 is 16 amino acids long. J was trimmed by 10 bases and V by 4 bases; bases with no gene match: 14. The V gene's germline CDR1 is SGHRS and CDR2 YFSETQ. Written as DNA, the CDR3 is TGCGCCAGCAGCGGTACGACAGGGAAGTGGAGATCACCCCTCCACTTT. Translating gives CASSGTTGKWRSPLHF.

In the case of this clonotype: With a much larger clone just one base away, this may be a read error. The CDR3, as DNA: TGTGCCTGCAGATTCACCGGGGAGCTGTTTTTT. Translated, it gives CACRFTGELFF. This rearrangement joins TRBV12-3 or TRBV12-4 to TRBJ2-2; no reliable D call. The CDR3 runs to 11 residues.

This clonotype turned up a few times. This chain links TRBV12-3 or TRBV12-4 with TRBJ2-7; D possibly corresponds to TRBD1 (5 bases). V was shortened by 3 bases and J by 1 base, with 13 bases between the two germline ends. CDR3 length: 15 residues. The CDR3 is CASSLGRLTSYEQYF. CDR3 in DNA: TGTGCCAGCAGTTTGGGGCGTCTGACTTCCTACGAGCAGTACTTC.

This clonotype appeared a few times. The chain recombines TRBV6-5 with TRBJ1-5; 8 nucleotides align to TRBD1. The CDR3 runs 15 residues. The junction had 9 bases not matched to a gene; V was cut back by 5 bases and J by 6 bases. CDR1 and CDR2 (germline): MNHEY, SVGAGI. The DNA for the CDR3 is TGTGCCAGCAGTCTTGCAGGGGGCGGTGGTCAGCCCCAGCATTTT. It is translated as CASSLAGGGGQPQHF.

The chain is built from TRBV10-3 and TRBJ2-1; a weak D match, TRBD2 (7 bases). V shed 0 bases and J shed 8 bases, with 17 bases lying between them. Per germline, CDR1 ENHRY and CDR2 SYGVKD. This CDR3 spans 16 amino acids. The CDR3 nucleotides read TGTGCCATCAGTGAGTCTGGGGGGGGCCCCTCGGATGAGCAGTTCTTC. It yields the protein CAISESGGGPSDEQFF.

In this sample, this clonotype turned up many times. This chain links TRBV7-2 with TRBJ2-5; 8 positions agree with TRBD2. The CDR3 loop spans 16 amino acids. V lost 4 bases and J lost 2; bases outside the gene matches: 9. Germline values: CDR1 SGHTA, CDR2 FQGNSA. Here the CDR3 DNA reads TGTGCCAGCAGCTCAACGGGGGGGTGGAGGCAAGAGACCCAGTACTTC. It encodes CASSSTGGWRQETQYF.

This clonotype was seen more than once but under ten times. CDR3 residues: CASSPTSRLGVDREQFF. The DNA for the CDR3 is TGTGCCAGCAGCCCAACCTCCAGACTAGGGGTTGACCGTGAGCAGTTCTTC. The chain links TRBV11-2 to TRBJ2-1, with D perhaps TRBD2 (6 bases). From germline, CDR1 is SGHAT and CDR2 FQNNGV. The V end was cut by 5 bases, the J end by 9 bases, with 26 bases between. This CDR3 has 17 residues.

This clonotype was seen ten or more times. The chain joins TRBV12-3 or TRBV12-4 to TRBJ2-7; maybe TRBD1 (6 bases). Trimming stripped 6 bases from V and 6 bases from J, with 12 bases between. The CDR3 has 12 residues. DNA of the CDR3: TGTGCCAGCAGCAGGGACAACGCCGAGCAGTACTTC. Translation gives CASSRDNAEQYF.

This clonotype has only a few counts. The chain is built from TRBV14 and TRBJ1-5, with TRBD1 as a possible D gene (5 bases). CDR3 length equals 14 residues. The germline CDR1 and CDR2 sequences are SGHDN and FVKESK. Trimming took 2 bases from V and 3 from J, leaving 8 bases between them. CDR3 loop: CASSQSGANQPQHF. Written as DNA, the CDR3 is TGTGCCAGCAGCCAATCCGGGGCCAATCAGCCCCAGCATTTT.

The chain is built from TRBV4-2 and TRBJ2-3; 13 bases are a match to TRBD2. This CDR3 has 17 amino acids. Germline values: CDR1 LGHNA, CDR2 YNFKEQ. J lost 1 base, V lost 3 bases, and 4 bases had no gene match. CDR3 protein: CASSQLGLAGGTDTQYF. DNA for the CDR3: TGTGCCAGCAGCCAGCTTGGACTAGCGGGGGGCACAGATACGCAGTATTTT.

V is TRBV13 and J is TRBJ2-5; D call uncertain. V was pared by 4 bases and J by 0 bases, with 9 bases between. The germline V gene has CDR1 PRHDT and CDR2 FYEKMQ (reference sequence). CDR3 length equals 14 residues. The CDR3 here is CASSSRWDQETQYF. The CDR3 region has the DNA TGTGCCAGCAGCTCCCGGTGGGACCAAGAGACCCAGTACTTC.

This clonotype was observed a few times. V and J are TRBV13 and TRBJ2-7; TRBD1 matches 8 bases. CDR3 length: 16 residues. The germline CDR1 and CDR2 sequences are PRHDT and FYEKMQ (reference sequence). The J segment lost 7 bases and the V segment lost 6 bases, leaving 17 bases of the junction unmatched. In DNA, the CDR3 is TGTGCCAGCAGTCACGGGACAGGACCACCCGAGCGAGAGCAGTACTTC. Amino acids: CASSHGTGPPEREQYF.

The table lists this clonotype with many counts. The chain recombines TRBV12-3 or TRBV12-4 with TRBJ2-3, with D perhaps matching TRBD1 (6 bases). Between the trimmed V and J ends, which lost 4 bases and 2 bases, there was a span of 10 bases. CDR3 length: 14 residues. CDR3 region: CASSSQGFTDTQYF. The DNA of the CDR3 is TGTGCCAGCAGTTCGCAGGGGTTCACAGATACGCAGTATTTT.

The rearrangement uses TRBV20-1 and TRBJ2-7; D gene unclear. This CDR3 is 14 amino acids long. The V gene's germline CDR1 is DFQATT and CDR2 SNEGSKA (reference sequence). Trimming cost V 0 bases and J 0 bases, with 9 bases left between them. CDR3 sequence (DNA): TGCAGTGCTAGAGATTCGGGCTTCTCCTACGAGCAGTACTTC. Its protein is CSARDSGFSYEQYF.

This clonotype was found a few times. The chain links TRBV3-1 to TRBJ2-3; 7 bases line up with TRBD2. The V segment lost 1 base and the J segment 1 base; nucleotides outside the gene matches: 8. The CDR3 has 17 amino acids. Per germline, CDR1 LGHDT and CDR2 YNNKEL (reference sequence). CDR3 DNA sequence: TGTGCCAGCAGCCAAGGGGAGGGTGAAGTTGGCACAGATACGCAGTATTTT. Translated: CASSQGEGEVGTDTQYF.

CDR3 in amino acids: CSPVSTSGASGGNEQFF. The CDR3 DNA is TGCAGCCCTGTCTCGACTAGCGGGGCTTCAGGGGGAAATGAGCAGTTCTTC. V usage is TRBV29-1 and J usage is TRBJ2-1, with 11 nucleotides matching TRBD2. With V trimmed by 8 bases and J by 7 bases, 19 bases remained unmatched. CDR1 is SQVTM and CDR2 is ANQGSEA in the germline V gene. The CDR3 is 17 amino acids.

Concerning this clonotype itself: The junction departs from the called germline gene at one end, perhaps through a read error. The CDR3 sequence: CASSLRSGQGTNTQYF. CDR3 sequence (DNA): TGTGCCAGCAGCTTAAGGAGCGGACAGGGCACAAATACGCAGTATTTT. J is TRBJ2-3 and V is TRBV7-3; TRBD1 matches at 8 bases. CDR3 length: 16 amino acids. Germline V gene sequence: CDR1 SGHTA, CDR2 FQGTGA.

In its sample, this clonotype was seen a few times. V gene TRBV2 combines with J gene TRBJ2-2; TRBD2 matches at 10 bases. This CDR3 spans 15 amino acids. J lost 0 bases, V lost 10 bases, and 5 bases had no gene match. The V gene's germline CDR1 is SNHLY and CDR2 FYNNEI. This chain's CDR3 is CAIIAGGANTGELFF. The DNA for the CDR3 is TGTGCCATCATAGCGGGGGGAGCGAACACCGGGGAGCTGTTTTTT.

This clonotype was found a few times. The chain couples TRBV7-9 to TRBJ1-2; D gene ambiguous. The CDR3 contains 13 residues. The V and J ends lost 5 bases and 6 bases respectively, with 13 bases between them. Germline V gene lookup returns CDR1 SEHNR and CDR2 FQNEAQ (reference sequence). The CDR3 DNA sequence: TGTGCCAGCAGCGACACGGGTGGAGATGGCTACACCTTC. Translation gives CASSDTGGDGYTF.

This clonotype was recorded only once. V gene TRBV19 combines with J gene TRBJ2-1; D remains unclear. The germline gives CDR1 LNHDA, CDR2 SQIVND (reference sequence). V lost 10 bases, J lost 4 bases, and 17 bases lay in between. This CDR3 is built from 14 residues. CDR3 sequence reads: CATRPPSEYNEQFF. The DNA of the CDR3 is TGTGCCACCCGACCCCCCTCAGAATACAATGAGCAGTTCTTC. The whole variable domain, filled in from reference TRBV19 and TRBJ2-1, reads DGGITQSPKYLFRKEGQNVTLSCEQNLNHDAMYWYRQDPGQGLRLIYYSQIVNDFQKGDIAEGYSVSREKKESFPLTVTSAQKNPTAFYLCATRPPSEYNEQFFGPGTRLTVL.